Below, 19 T cell receptor beta chains from the same sample are listed, as sequenced in a study of sequential checkpoint blockade in melanoma. The protocol was immunoSEQ multiplex PCR, while the TCRdb copy is restricted to in-frame clones and leaves out a portion. The sample includes 12,000 or so clones, roughly a quarter of them seen just once. Treatment: randomized to nivolumab then ipilimumab (arm A) or the reverse (arm B). The sample here was tumor tissue (inferred from file names), taken from a patient given nivolumab and ipilimumab in sequence. The receptors were gathered from a human donor with melanoma.

This clone was detected a few times. V and J are TRBV6-8 and TRBJ1-5; TRBD1 is a possible D gene (5 bases). This CDR3 spans 13 amino acids. Germline V gene data show CDR1 as MNHGY and CDR2 as SAAAGT. V lost 4 bases and J 5 bases, leaving 9 bases between the germline ends. The CDR3 nucleotides read TGTGCCAGCAGTTTGTTAGGGGATCAGCCCCAGCATTTT. It encodes CASSLLGDQPQHF.

CDR3 bases: TGTGCCACCTCCGTTACGGGGAGACGCACAGATACGCAGTATTTT. This translates into CATSVTGRRTDTQYF. V is TRBV15 and J is TRBJ2-3; D is perhaps TRBD2 (5 bases). Trimming took off 8 bases at V and 1 base at J, with 16 bases between the two ends. Germline V lookup: CDR1 LNHNV, CDR2 YYDKDF (reference sequence). The length of the CDR3 is 15 residues.

This clone was seen a handful of times. This chain links TRBV28 with TRBJ2-1, with D perhaps matching TRBD1 (6 bases). CDR1 is MDHEN and CDR2 is SYDVKM in the germline V gene. V was shortened by 2 bases and J by 1 base, with 12 bases between the two germline ends. CDR3 size: 16 residues. For the CDR3, the DNA is TGTGCCAGCAGTTTAGCGGACAGTTTATCCTACAATGAGCAGTTCTTC. Protein product: CASSLADSLSYNEQFF. Supplemented by reference TRBV28 and TRBJ2-1, the full variable domain reads DVKVTQSSRYLVKRTGEKVFLECVQDMDHENMFWYRQDPGLGLRLIYFSYDVKMKEKGDIPEGYSVSREKKERFSLILESASTNQTSMYLCASSLADSLSYNEQFFGPGTRLTVL.

This chain links TRBV10-3 with TRBJ2-7, with 9 bases aligning to TRBD2. CDR1 is ENHRY, CDR2 SYGVKD, per germline. The CDR3 totals 18 residues. The V segment lost 0 bases and the J segment 6 bases; nucleotides outside the gene matches: 15. The CDR3 DNA follows: TGTGCCATCAGTGAGTCGCTCTCCTCCGGGACTAGCTTCTTCGAGCAGTACTTC. It translates to CAISESLSSGTSFFEQYF.

There are a few counts of this clone. V and J are TRBV9 and TRBJ2-2; D is undetermined. The V end lost 4 bases, the J end lost 4 bases, and 14 bases lay between the germline ends. The CDR3 extends over 15 amino acids. Germline values: CDR1 SGDLS, CDR2 YYNGEE. The CDR3 DNA reads TGTGCCAGCAGCATGGCAGGACGAAGCACCGGGGAGCTGTTTTTT. Translating gives CASSMAGRSTGELFF.

The chain is built from TRBV6-8 and TRBJ1-3, with 9 nucleotides matching TRBD1. CDR3 size: 15 residues. Germline loops: CDR1 MNHGY, CDR2 SAAAGT. V shed 5 bases, J shed 1 base, and the junction held 3 bases outside the gene matches. DNA for the CDR3: TGTGCCAGCAGTAAACAGGGGGCTTCTGGAAACACCATATATTTT. This translates into CASSKQGASGNTIYF.

The chain uses TRBV28 and TRBJ2-3; possible D gene TRBD2, 6 bases. Trimming cost V 3 bases and J 6 bases, with 28 bases left between them. This CDR3 has 19 amino acids. From germline, CDR1 is MDHEN and CDR2 SYDVKM. Here the CDR3 reads CASSFSLAREADTDDTQYF. The DNA for the CDR3 is TGTGCCAGCAGTTTCTCGCTAGCGCGTGAGGCGGATACAGATGATACGCAGTATTTT.

V gene TRBV29-1 combines with J gene TRBJ2-1, with 8 bases that match TRBD1. The V segment lost 1 base and the J segment 3 bases; nucleotides outside the gene matches: 2. The CDR3 consists of 14 residues. The germline V gene has CDR1 SQVTM and CDR2 ANQGSEA. CDR3 amino acids: CSVEGQGIYNEQFF. The CDR3 coding sequence is TGCAGCGTTGAAGGACAGGGGATCTACAATGAGCAGTTCTTC.

This chain connects TRBV28 to TRBJ2-7; D uncertain. This CDR3 is built from 13 residues. CDR1 is MDHEN and CDR2 is SYDVKM in the germline V gene. Trimming left V 6 bases short and J 5 bases short, with 14 bases between. In nucleotides, the CDR3 is TGTGCCAGCAGACCTCCCACAAGAGACGAGCAGTACTTC. It yields the protein CASRPPTRDEQYF.

This clone has just a few counts. V gene TRBV4-1 combines with J gene TRBJ2-1; D possibly corresponds to TRBD1 (6 bases). Germline CDR1 and CDR2: MGHRA and YSYEKL. V was clipped by 0 bases and J by 2 bases, with 14 bases between them. This CDR3 has 17 residues. In nucleotides, the CDR3 is TGCGCCAGCAGCCAAGAACCAGGGGATGGACCCTACAATGAGCAGTTCTTC. As protein: CASSQEPGDGPYNEQFF.

The rearrangement uses TRBV29-1 and TRBJ1-1; D gene unclear. Germline V gene data show CDR1 as SQVTM and CDR2 as ANQGSEA. The V and J ends lost 0 bases and 7 bases respectively, with 21 bases between them. CDR3 length: 16 residues. The CDR3: CSVEDHSFMDGLEAFF. The CDR3 DNA follows: TGCAGCGTTGAAGATCATTCCTTTATGGATGGCCTTGAAGCTTTCTTT. The whole variable domain, filled in from reference TRBV29-1 and TRBJ1-1, reads SAVISQKPSRDICQRGTSLTIQCQVDSQVTMMFWYRQQPGQSLTLIATANQGSEATYESGFVIDKFPISRPNLTFSTLTVSNMSPEDSSIYLCSVEDHSFMDGLEAFFGQGTRLTVV.

The chain joins TRBV12-5 to TRBJ2-1; no firm D call. Germline CDR1 and CDR2: LGHNT and FRNRAP. The CDR3 length is 14 residues. CDR3 loop: CATQQSSNNNEQFF. The CDR3 coding sequence is TGTGCCACCCAACAGAGCAGCAATAACAATGAGCAGTTCTTC.

The CDR3 loop is CASSSIGQGRAGELFF. In nucleotides, the CDR3 is TGTGCCAGCAGTTCCATCGGACAGGGGCGAGCCGGGGAGCTGTTTTTT. This chain uses TRBV28 with TRBJ2-2; TRBD1 aligns across 9 bases. The trim removed 4 bases at V and 6 bases at J, leaving 9 bases unmatched. In germline, CDR1 is MDHEN, CDR2 SYDVKM. The CDR3 is made up of 16 amino acids.

The chain employs TRBV5-1 and TRBJ2-3, with TRBD2 matching over 11 bases. The CDR3 is 16 residues long. After removal of 1 base from V and 0 bases from J, the junction contained 1 base not matched to a gene. Looked up from germline, CDR1 is SGHRS and CDR2 is YFSETQ. The CDR3 here is CASSLRLAGSTDTQYF. Written as DNA, the CDR3 is TGCGCCAGCAGCTTGAGACTAGCGGGAAGCACAGATACGCAGTATTTT. Filled out from reference TRBV5-1 and TRBJ2-3, the complete variable domain reads KAGVTQTPRYLIKTRGQQVTLSCSPISGHRSVSWYQQTPGQGLQFLFEYFSETQRNKGNFPGRFSGRQFSNSRSEMNVSTLELGDSALYLCASSLRLAGSTDTQYFGPGTRLTVL.

In this sample, this clone turned up a few times. This chain connects TRBV9 to TRBJ1-3, with 10 bases aligning to TRBD1. The germline V gene encodes CDR1 SGDLS and CDR2 YYNGEE. There are 15 residues in the CDR3. With V trimmed by 2 bases and J by 3 bases, 2 bases remained unmatched. The CDR3 region is CASSVRTGGGNTIYF. The CDR3 DNA is TGTGCCAGCAGCGTGCGGACAGGGGGTGGAAACACCATATATTTT.

As DNA, the CDR3 is TGTGCCAGCAGTAGGGGAGGGGTGGGCGAGCAGTACTTC. Its protein product is CASSRGGVGEQYF. The V gene is TRBV6-8, the J gene TRBJ2-7; TRBD2 matches 7 bases. Per the germline V gene, CDR1 is MNHGY and CDR2 is SAAAGT. The CDR3 contains 13 residues. The V segment lost 5 bases and the J segment 6 bases; nucleotides outside the gene matches: 7.

The CDR3 protein is CASSLPGMPYEQYF. Here the CDR3 DNA reads TGTGCCAGCAGTTTACCAGGGATGCCTTACGAGCAGTACTTC. The chain couples TRBV28 to TRBJ2-7; perhaps TRBD1 as D (5 bases). The CDR3 sequence is 14 residues long. The germline gives CDR1 MDHEN, CDR2 SYDVKM. The germline V and J ends were trimmed by 2 bases and 4 bases, with 12 bases remaining between them.

The rearrangement links TRBV11-3 to TRBJ2-3; D is tentatively TRBD1 or TRBD2 (7 bases each). Germline V lookup: CDR1 SGHNT, CDR2 YENEEA. The length of the CDR3 is 15 residues. Trimming pared 7 bases from V and 2 bases from J, leaving 16 bases between. The chain's CDR3 is CASTPGGGITDTQYF. The CDR3 DNA follows: TGTGCCAGCACCCCAGGGGGGGGCATCACAGATACGCAGTATTTT.

This clone occurred a few times. V gene TRBV6-8 combines with J gene TRBJ1-2; the D is unclear. Germline loops: CDR1 MNHGY, CDR2 SAAAGT. With 3 bases removed from V and 6 bases from J, the gap between germline ends came to 14 bases. The CDR3 has 14 amino acids. The CDR3 DNA sequence: TGTGCCAGCAGTTATACCCAGGCGTTGGATGGCTACACCTTC. It translates to CASSYTQALDGYTF.